Presented here are 9 T cell receptor beta chains from one specimen sequenced in a study of cytomegalovirus exposure and HLA in healthy donors. Primers for the PCR totalled 60 Vbeta and 13 Jbeta. Profiled with immunoSEQ multiplex PCR; TCRdb holds only in-frame clones, not every one. This table has fewer than 110,000 clones, about 75% appearing once. Sequencing input: PBMCs. These receptors originate from a man aged 50 or older in good health and CMV-seronegative.

The chain joins TRBV2 to TRBJ1-4, with 9 bases identical to TRBD1. CDR1 is SNHLY and CDR2 is FYNNEI in the germline V gene. The CDR3 runs to 15 residues. With V trimmed by 7 bases and J by 7 bases, 10 bases remained unmatched. The CDR3 region is CASKIMGQGSEKLFF. For the CDR3, the DNA is TGTGCCAGCAAGATAATGGGACAGGGTAGTGAAAAACTGTTTTTT.

The chain couples TRBV11-2 to TRBJ2-7; unclear D gene. The V and J ends lost 1 base and 6 bases respectively, with 19 bases between them. Germline V gives CDR1 SGHAT, CDR2 FQNNGV. The CDR3 consists of 16 residues. The CDR3 loop reads CASSLVVGGAAREQYF. DNA for the CDR3: TGTGCCAGCAGCTTAGTAGTCGGCGGCGCCGCTCGCGAGCAGTACTTC.

The rearrangement uses TRBV11-2 and TRBJ2-1, with D unclear. Germline CDR1 and CDR2: SGHAT and FQNNGV. V was shortened by 3 bases and J by 10 bases, with 16 bases between the two germline ends. The CDR3 runs 14 residues. CDR3 in amino acids: CASSFQAPPAEQFF. CDR3 coding DNA: TGTGCCAGCAGCTTCCAGGCACCCCCGGCGGAGCAGTTCTTC.

Notes on this clone: At one boundary the junction diverges from the germline segment, which might be a read error. The chain has TRBV5-1 and TRBJ1-2, with unresolved D. This CDR3 has 13 residues. Germline-derived CDR1 and CDR2 are SGHRS and YFSETQ. For the CDR3, the DNA is TGCGCCAGCAGCTTTGACCTATCCGGGGAGTGGTCCTTC. Its protein product is CASSFDLSGEWSF. Looking up the rest from reference TRBV5-1 and TRBJ1-2 gives the full variable domain: KAGVTQTPRYLIKTRGQQVTLSCSPISGHRSVSWYQQTPGQGLQFLFEYFSETQRNKGNFPGRFSGRQFSNSRSEMNVSTLELGDSALYLCASSFDLSGEWSFGSGTRLTVV.

V usage is TRBV29-1 and J usage is TRBJ2-2, with 8 bases identical to TRBD1. The trim removed 6 bases at V and 3 bases at J, leaving 6 bases unmatched. This CDR3 has 14 residues. Per germline, CDR1 SQVTM and CDR2 ANQGSEA. CDR3 loop: CSVSMTGDTGELFF. The CDR3 coding sequence is TGCAGCGTCTCAATGACAGGGGACACCGGGGAGCTGTTTTTT.

The CDR3 reads CASSQFREGSDEQFF. The CDR3 DNA sequence: TGCGCCAGCAGCCAATTTCGGGAGGGCAGTGATGAGCAGTTCTTC. The rearrangement links TRBV4-3 to TRBJ2-1; 8 bases fit TRBD2. This CDR3 is built from 15 residues. Germline values: CDR1 LGHNA, CDR2 YSLEER. V lost 2 bases and J lost 8; bases outside the gene matches: 8.

The rearrangement joins TRBV27 to TRBJ2-2; TRBD1 is a possible D gene (5 bases). This CDR3 has 14 amino acids. Germline CDR1 reads MNHEY; CDR2 reads SMNVEV (reference sequence). The V end lost 10 bases, the J end lost 3 bases, and 15 bases lay between the germline ends. CDR3 bases: TGTGCCACCCATCGGCAGGGCCACACCGGGGAGCTGTTTTTT. This gives the protein CATHRQGHTGELFF.

The chain employs TRBV7-2 and TRBJ2-1; 9 positions agree with TRBD2. The germline gives CDR1 SGHTA, CDR2 FQGNSA. This CDR3 has 16 residues. J was trimmed by 7 bases and V by 0 bases; bases with no gene match: 7. The CDR3 DNA follows: TGTGCCAGCAGCTTAGCTGGGCGGGGGGGCGTAAATGAGCAGTTCTTC. It codes for CASSLAGRGGVNEQFF.

This clone was seen once. This chain links TRBV30 with TRBJ1-4; D remains unclear. The V and J ends lost 3 bases and 8 bases respectively, with 16 bases between them. Germline CDR1 is GTSNPN and CDR2 is SVGIG (reference sequence). The CDR3 has 14 residues. The CDR3 here is CAWSTPNGREKLFF. The CDR3 bases are TGTGCCTGGAGCACCCCCAATGGGAGGGAAAAACTGTTTTTT.